The following is a T cell receptor beta chain sequence with its context. A far larger clone is a single base away, which makes a read error likely. This entry comes from a study of shared clonotypes between healthy human individuals. Clones were read by immunoSEQ multiplex PCR, and TCRdb kept only the in-frame ones, dropping some. Of about 990,000 clones listed, 70% to 80% are singletons. The CDR3 loop spans 14 amino acids. V lost 8 bases and J lost 6, with 19 bases in between. Germline V lookup: CDR1 MNHEY, CDR2 SMNVEV (reference sequence). The source of this sequence is a man aged 18 to 29 in good health. Some clones in this sample may be carry-over from other donors' samples. The sample was memory CD4+ T cells from PBMCs. This sample's subset: CD45RA-negative fraction. V gene TRBV27 combines with J gene TRBJ1-1, with a possible D match to TRBD1 (6 bases). The DNA of the CDR3 is TGTGCCAGCGGCACGGGGCAGGGGAGGCCTGAAGCTTTCTTT. It encodes CASGTGQGRPEAFF.